One and the same sample provided the 2 T cell receptor beta chains below, sequenced in a study of shared T cell receptors in the human thymus. Using immunoSEQ multiplex PCR, the repertoire was profiled, and TCRdb retains in-frame clones only, with some absent. The table records 650,000 to 950,000 clones, around 85% of them present only once. The same data also contributed to another study, on human thymus T cells.

The sample was thymocytes. These receptors were taken from a girl younger than two with a congenital heart defect.

The chain links TRBV4-3 to TRBJ2-3; 11 nucleotides line up with TRBD2. CDR3 length: 16 amino acids. The V segment lost 2 bases and the J segment 5 bases; nucleotides outside the gene matches: 6. CDR1 is LGHNA and CDR2 is YSLEER in the germline V gene. The CDR3 DNA follows: TGCGCCAGCAGCCAACATAGCGGGGGGGCGTTAGATACGCAGTATTTT. It specifies CASSQHSGGALDTQYF.

This chain links TRBV14 with TRBJ2-6; no reliable D call. CDR1 and CDR2 (germline): SGHDN, FVKESK. Trimming cost V 4 bases and J 1 base, with 17 bases left between them. The length of the CDR3 is 18 residues. As DNA, the CDR3 is TGTGCCAGCAGCCGTAGTAAACGGTCTCCTTCTGGGGCCAACGTCCTGACTTTC. Its protein is CASSRSKRSPSGANVLTF.